This TCR beta chain was documented in a study of blood T cell repertoires in COVID-19. For the study at large: Sample material is recorded as cDNA or gDNA derived from T cells, B-cell-depleted T cells, or PBMCs.

The ends lost 6 bases at V and 5 bases at J; junction bases unmatched: 12. This CDR3 has 16 amino acids. CDR1 and CDR2 from the germline V gene are LNHDA and SQIVND (reference sequence). In the authors' methods: Amplifying reference gene primers gave estimates of nucleated cell counts. Generated by immunoSEQ multiplex PCR, the TCRdb table keeps only in-frame clones and is missing some. That table supplies the V and J calls and clone size; D and trimming were determined from the DNA. Here the sample spans around 56,000 clones, 89% being singletons. This TCR was sampled from a human donor in a cohort sampled during active COVID-19. The V and J genes are TRBV19 and TRBJ2-5; 10 bases line up with TRBD2. Material: peripheral blood. The CDR3 nucleotides are TGTGCCAGTAGCGTAGTAGCGGGGGGCCCCAGGGAGACCCAGTACTTC. It translates to CASSVVAGGPRETQYF.